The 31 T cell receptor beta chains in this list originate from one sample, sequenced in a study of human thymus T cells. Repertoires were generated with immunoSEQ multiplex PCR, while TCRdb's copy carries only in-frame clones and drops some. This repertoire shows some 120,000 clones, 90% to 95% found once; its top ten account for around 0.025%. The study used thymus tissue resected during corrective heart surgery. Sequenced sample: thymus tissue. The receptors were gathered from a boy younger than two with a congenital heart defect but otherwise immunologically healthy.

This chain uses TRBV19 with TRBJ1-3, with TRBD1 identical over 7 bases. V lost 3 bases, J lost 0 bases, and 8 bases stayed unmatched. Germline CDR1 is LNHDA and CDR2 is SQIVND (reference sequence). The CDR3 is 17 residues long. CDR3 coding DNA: TGTGCCAGTAGTATTTCAGGGACAGACTTCTCTGGAAACACCATATATTTT. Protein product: CASSISGTDFSGNTIYF.

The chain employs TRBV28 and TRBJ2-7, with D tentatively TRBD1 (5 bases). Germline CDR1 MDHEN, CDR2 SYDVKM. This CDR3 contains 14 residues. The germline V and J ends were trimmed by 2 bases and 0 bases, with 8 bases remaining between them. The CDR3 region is CASSLRGRSYEQYF. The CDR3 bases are TGTGCCAGCAGTTTAAGGGGTCGCTCCTACGAGCAGTACTTC.

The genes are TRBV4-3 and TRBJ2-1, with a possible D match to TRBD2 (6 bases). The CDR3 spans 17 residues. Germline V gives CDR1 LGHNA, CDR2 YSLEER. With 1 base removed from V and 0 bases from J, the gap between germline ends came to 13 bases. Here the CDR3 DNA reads TGCGCCAGCAGCCAAGTTAGGGCGGGGAGCTCCTACAATGAGCAGTTCTTC. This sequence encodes CASSQVRAGSSYNEQFF.

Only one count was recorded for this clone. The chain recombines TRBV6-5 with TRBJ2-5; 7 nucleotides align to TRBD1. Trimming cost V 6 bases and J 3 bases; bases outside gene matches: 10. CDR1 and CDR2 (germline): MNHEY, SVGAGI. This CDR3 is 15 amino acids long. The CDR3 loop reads CASSKGQSIKETQYF. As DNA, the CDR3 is TGTGCCAGCAGCAAGGGACAGAGCATTAAAGAGACCCAGTACTTC.

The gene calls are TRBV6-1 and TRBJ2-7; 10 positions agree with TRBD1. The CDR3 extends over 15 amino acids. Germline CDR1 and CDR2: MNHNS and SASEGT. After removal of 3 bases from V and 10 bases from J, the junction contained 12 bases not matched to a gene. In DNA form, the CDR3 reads TGTGCCAGCAGTGAGTCCCGGGACAGGGGATCATCCCAGTACTTC. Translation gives CASSESRDRGSSQYF.

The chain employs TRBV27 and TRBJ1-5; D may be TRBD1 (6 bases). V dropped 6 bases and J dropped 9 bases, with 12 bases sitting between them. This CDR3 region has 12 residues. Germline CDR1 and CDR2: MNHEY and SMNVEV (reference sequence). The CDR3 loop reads CASRSIRGPQHF. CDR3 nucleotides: TGTGCCAGCAGATCGATCAGGGGGCCCCAGCATTTT.

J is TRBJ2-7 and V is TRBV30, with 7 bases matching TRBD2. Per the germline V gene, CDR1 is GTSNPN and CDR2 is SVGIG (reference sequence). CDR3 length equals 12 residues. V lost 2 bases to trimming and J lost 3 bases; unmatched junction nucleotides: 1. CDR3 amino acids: CAWSLADYEQYF. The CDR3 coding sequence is TGTGCCTGGAGTCTAGCGGACTACGAGCAGTACTTC.

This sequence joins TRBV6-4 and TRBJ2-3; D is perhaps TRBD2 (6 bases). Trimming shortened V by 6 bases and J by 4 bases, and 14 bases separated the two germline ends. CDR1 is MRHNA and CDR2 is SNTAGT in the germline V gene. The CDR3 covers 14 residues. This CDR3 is CASSGRGGADTQYF. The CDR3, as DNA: TGTGCCAGCAGCGGGCGGGGTGGTGCAGATACGCAGTATTTT.

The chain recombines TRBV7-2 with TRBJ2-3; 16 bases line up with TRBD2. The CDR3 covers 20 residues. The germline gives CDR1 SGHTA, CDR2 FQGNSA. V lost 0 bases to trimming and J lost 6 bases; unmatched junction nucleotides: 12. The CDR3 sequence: CASSLAVPGLAGGPRDTQYF. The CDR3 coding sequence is TGTGCCAGCAGCTTAGCGGTACCGGGACTAGCGGGGGGGCCGAGGGATACGCAGTATTTT.

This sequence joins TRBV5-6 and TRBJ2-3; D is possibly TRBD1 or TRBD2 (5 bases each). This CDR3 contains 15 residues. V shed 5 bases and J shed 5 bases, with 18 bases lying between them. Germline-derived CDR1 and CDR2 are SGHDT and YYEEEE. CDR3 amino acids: CASRRDRRALDTQYF. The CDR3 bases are TGTGCCAGCAGACGGGACCGCAGGGCTTTAGATACGCAGTATTTT.

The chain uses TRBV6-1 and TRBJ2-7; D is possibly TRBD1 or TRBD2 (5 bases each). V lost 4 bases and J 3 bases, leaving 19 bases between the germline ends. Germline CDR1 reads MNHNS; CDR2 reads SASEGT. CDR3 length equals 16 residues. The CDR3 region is CASSGPGTPRLYEQYF. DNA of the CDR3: TGTGCCAGCAGTGGGCCCGGGACCCCACGCCTCTACGAGCAGTACTTC.

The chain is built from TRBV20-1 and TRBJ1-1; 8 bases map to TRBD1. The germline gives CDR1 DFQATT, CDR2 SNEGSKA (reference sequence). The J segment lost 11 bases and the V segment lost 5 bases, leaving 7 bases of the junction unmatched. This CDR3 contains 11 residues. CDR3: CSALWTGRAFF. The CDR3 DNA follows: TGCAGTGCTTTGTGGACAGGGAGGGCTTTCTTT.

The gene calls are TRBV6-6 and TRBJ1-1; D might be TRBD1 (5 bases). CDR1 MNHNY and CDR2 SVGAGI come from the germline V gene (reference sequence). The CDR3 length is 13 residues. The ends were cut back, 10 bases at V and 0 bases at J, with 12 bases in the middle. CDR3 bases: TGTGCCACCCAAAGAGGGGTGAACACTGAAGCTTTCTTT. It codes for CATQRGVNTEAFF.

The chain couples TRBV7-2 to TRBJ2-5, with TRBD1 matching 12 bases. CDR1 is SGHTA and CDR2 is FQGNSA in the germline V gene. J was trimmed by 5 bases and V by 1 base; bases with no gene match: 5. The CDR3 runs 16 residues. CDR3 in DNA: TGTGCCAGCAGCTTAGGATGGGACAGGGGGCACGAGACCCAGTACTTC. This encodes CASSLGWDRGHETQYF.

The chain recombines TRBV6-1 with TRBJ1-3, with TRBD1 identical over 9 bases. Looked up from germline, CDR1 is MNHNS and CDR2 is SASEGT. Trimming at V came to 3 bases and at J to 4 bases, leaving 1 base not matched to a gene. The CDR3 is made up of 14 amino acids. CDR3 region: CASSEDRGGNTIYF. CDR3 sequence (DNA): TGTGCCAGCAGTGAGGACAGGGGAGGAAACACCATATATTTT.

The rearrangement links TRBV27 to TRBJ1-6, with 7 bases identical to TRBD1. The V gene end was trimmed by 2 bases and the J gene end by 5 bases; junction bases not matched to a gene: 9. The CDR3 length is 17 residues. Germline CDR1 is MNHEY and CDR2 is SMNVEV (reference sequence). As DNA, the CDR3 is TGTGCCAGCAGTTTAGGGTCCTCGGGACAGAATAATTCACCCCTCCACTTT. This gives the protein CASSLGSSGQNNSPLHF.

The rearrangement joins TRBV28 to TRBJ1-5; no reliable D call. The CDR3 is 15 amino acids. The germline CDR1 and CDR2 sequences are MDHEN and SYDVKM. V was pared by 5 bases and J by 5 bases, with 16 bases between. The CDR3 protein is CASSPGQEKDQPQHF. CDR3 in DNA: TGTGCCAGCAGTCCTGGGCAGGAGAAGGATCAGCCCCAGCATTTT.

The CDR3 sequence: CAISERADRGGSGYTF. As DNA, the CDR3 is TGTGCCATCAGTGAACGGGCGGACAGGGGAGGGAGCGGCTACACCTTC. V usage is TRBV10-3 and J usage is TRBJ1-2; the match to TRBD1 covers 9 bases. Looked up from germline, CDR1 is ENHRY and CDR2 is SYGVKD. With 3 bases clipped from V and 8 bases from J, the junction kept 13 bases outside the gene matches. The CDR3 runs 16 residues.

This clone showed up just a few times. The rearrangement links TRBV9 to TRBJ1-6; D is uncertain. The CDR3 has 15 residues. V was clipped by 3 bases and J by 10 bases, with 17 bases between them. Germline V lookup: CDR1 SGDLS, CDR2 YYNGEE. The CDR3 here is CASSEWWTVGSPLHF. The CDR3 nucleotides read TGTGCCAGCAGCGAATGGTGGACGGTCGGATCACCCCTCCACTTT.

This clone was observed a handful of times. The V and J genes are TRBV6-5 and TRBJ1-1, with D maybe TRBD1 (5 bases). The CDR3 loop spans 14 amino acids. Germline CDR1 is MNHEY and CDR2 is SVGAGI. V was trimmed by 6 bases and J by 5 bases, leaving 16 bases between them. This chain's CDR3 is CASRGQVEYTEAFF. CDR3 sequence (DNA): TGTGCCAGCAGGGGGCAAGTGGAGTATACTGAAGCTTTCTTT.

As DNA, the CDR3 is TGTGCCAGCAGCATTGTCGGGACCATCTATGGCTACACCTTC. Translating gives CASSIVGTIYGYTF. This chain links TRBV11-3 with TRBJ1-2; D possibly corresponds to TRBD1 (5 bases). The germline V and J ends were trimmed by 5 bases and 4 bases, with 14 bases remaining between them. The CDR3 is made up of 14 amino acids. Germline CDR1 reads SGHNT; CDR2 reads YENEEA.

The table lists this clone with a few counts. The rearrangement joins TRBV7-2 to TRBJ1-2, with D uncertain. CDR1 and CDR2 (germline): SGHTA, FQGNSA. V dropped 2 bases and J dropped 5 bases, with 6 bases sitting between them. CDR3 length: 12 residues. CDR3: CASSLNGYGYTF. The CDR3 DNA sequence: TGTGCCAGCAGCTTAAATGGATATGGCTACACCTTC. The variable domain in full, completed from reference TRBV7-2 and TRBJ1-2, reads GAGVSQSPSNKVTEKGKDVELRCDPISGHTALYWYRQSLGQGLEFLIYFQGNSAPDKSGLPSDRFSAERTGGSVSTLTIQRTQQEDSAVYLCASSLNGYGYTFGSGTRLTVV.

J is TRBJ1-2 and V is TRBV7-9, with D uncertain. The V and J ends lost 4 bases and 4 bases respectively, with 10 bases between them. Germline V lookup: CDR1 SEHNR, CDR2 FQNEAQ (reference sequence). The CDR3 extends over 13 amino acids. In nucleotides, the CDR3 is TGTGCCAGCAGCTCAAGAGATCCCTATGGCTACACCTTC. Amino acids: CASSSRDPYGYTF.

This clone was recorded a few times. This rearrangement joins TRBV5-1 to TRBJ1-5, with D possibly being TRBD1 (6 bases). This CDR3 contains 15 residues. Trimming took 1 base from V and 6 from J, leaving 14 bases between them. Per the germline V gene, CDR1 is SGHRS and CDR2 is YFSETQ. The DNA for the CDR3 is TGCGCCAGCAGCTTGCTACCAGGGGTGATTCAGCCCCAGCATTTT. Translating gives CASSLLPGVIQPQHF.

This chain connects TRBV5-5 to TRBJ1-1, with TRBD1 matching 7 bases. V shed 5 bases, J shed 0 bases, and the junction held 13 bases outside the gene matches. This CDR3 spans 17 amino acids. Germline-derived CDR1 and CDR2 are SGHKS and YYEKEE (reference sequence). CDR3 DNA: TGTGCCAGCAGGACCGTATGGACAGGTGAGATGAACACTGAAGCTTTCTTT. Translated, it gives CASRTVWTGEMNTEAFF. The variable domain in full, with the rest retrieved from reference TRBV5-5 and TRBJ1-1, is DAGVTQSPTHLIKTRGQQVTLRCSPISGHKSVSWYQQVLGQGPQFIFQYYEKEERGRGNFPDRFSARQFPNYSSELNVNALLLGDSALYLCASRTVWTGEMNTEAFFGQGTRLTVV.

The DNA of the CDR3 is TGCAGCGGGGGGTCGTTCTACGAGCAGTACTTC. The encoded protein is CSGGSFYEQYF. The chain links TRBV20-1 to TRBJ2-7; 7 bases match TRBD2. This CDR3 has 11 amino acids. The germline CDR1 and CDR2 sequences are DFQATT and SNEGSKA (reference sequence).

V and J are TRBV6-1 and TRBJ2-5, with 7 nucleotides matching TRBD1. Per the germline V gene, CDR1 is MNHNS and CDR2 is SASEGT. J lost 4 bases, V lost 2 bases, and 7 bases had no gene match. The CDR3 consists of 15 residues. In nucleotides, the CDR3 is TGTGCCAGCAGTGAACCGGGACAGTTTAGAGAGACCCAGTACTTC. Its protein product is CASSEPGQFRETQYF.

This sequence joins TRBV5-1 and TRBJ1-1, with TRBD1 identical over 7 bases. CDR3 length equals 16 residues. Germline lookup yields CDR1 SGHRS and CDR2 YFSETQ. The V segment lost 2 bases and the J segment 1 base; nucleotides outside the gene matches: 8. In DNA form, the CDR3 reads TGCGCCAGCAGCTTACAGGGGAAGGGGGAGAACACTGAAGCTTTCTTT. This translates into CASSLQGKGENTEAFF. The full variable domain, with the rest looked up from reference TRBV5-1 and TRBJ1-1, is KAGVTQTPRYLIKTRGQQVTLSCSPISGHRSVSWYQQTPGQGLQFLFEYFSETQRNKGNFPGRFSGRQFSNSRSEMNVSTLELGDSALYLCASSLQGKGENTEAFFGQGTRLTVV.

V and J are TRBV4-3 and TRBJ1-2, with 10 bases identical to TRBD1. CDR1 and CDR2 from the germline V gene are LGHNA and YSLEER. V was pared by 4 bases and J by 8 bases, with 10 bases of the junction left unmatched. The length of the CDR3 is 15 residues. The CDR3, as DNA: TGCGCCAGCAGCCCTCAGACAGGGGGCCAGGAAGGCTACACCTTC. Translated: CASSPQTGGQEGYTF.

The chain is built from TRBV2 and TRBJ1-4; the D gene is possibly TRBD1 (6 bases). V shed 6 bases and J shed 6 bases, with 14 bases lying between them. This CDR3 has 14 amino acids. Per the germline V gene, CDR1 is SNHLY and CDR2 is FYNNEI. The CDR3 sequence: CASSLTGLDEKLFF. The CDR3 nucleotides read TGTGCCAGCAGCCTGACAGGCCTCGATGAAAAACTGTTTTTT.

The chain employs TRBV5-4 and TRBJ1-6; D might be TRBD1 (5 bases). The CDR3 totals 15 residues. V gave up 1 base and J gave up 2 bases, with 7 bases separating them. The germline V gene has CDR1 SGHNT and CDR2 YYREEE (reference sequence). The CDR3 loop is CASSLRDPYNSPLHF. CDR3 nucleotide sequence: TGTGCCAGCAGCTTGCGGGACCCCTATAATTCACCCCTCCACTTT.